A single sample is the source of the 23 T cell receptor beta chains below, sequenced in a study of T cell responses to AZD1222 COVID-19 vaccine. Sequencing was performed with immunoSEQ multiplex PCR; in TCRdb, only in-frame clones are kept and a portion is missing. The data show under 150,000 clones, with 93% seen just once and under 4% held by the top ten. The specimen was peripheral blood, collected on day 0 of AZD1222 vaccination. These receptors came from an adult in good health.

The chain carries TRBV7-9 and TRBJ1-2; D remains unclear. Germline lookup yields CDR1 SEHNR and CDR2 FQNEAQ (reference sequence). V was cut by 1 base and J by 2 bases, with 11 bases left in between. The CDR3 runs 15 residues. The CDR3 is CASSLDTDRNYGYTF. CDR3 DNA: TGTGCCAGCAGCTTAGATACGGACCGAAACTATGGCTACACCTTC.

This chain uses TRBV28 with TRBJ2-7, with 9 bases aligning to TRBD2. CDR1 and CDR2 from the germline V gene are MDHEN and SYDVKM. The CDR3 is 14 amino acids. With 6 bases clipped from V and 9 bases from J, the junction kept 12 bases outside the gene matches. CDR3 in amino acids: CASRDTGLAQMQYF. The CDR3 DNA is TGTGCCAGCAGGGATACGGGACTAGCCCAGATGCAGTACTTC.

CDR3 region: CASSDRTGKASYNSPLHF. Written as DNA, the CDR3 is TGTGCCAGCAGTGATAGAACAGGAAAGGCCTCCTATAATTCACCCCTCCACTTT. The rearrangement joins TRBV6-1 to TRBJ1-6, with D possibly matching TRBD1 (5 bases). Germline-derived CDR1 and CDR2 are MNHNS and SASEGT. Between the trimmed V and J ends, which lost 3 bases and 0 bases, there was a span of 15 bases. The CDR3 has 18 amino acids.

V and J are TRBV6-2 or TRBV6-3 and TRBJ2-7, with D perhaps matching TRBD1 or TRBD2 (5 bases each). Deletions cut 6 bases from V and 2 bases from J, with 17 bases between. The CDR3 is made up of 15 amino acids. The germline V gene encodes CDR1 MNHEY and CDR2 SVGEGT. CDR3 DNA: TGTGCCAGCAGCTCCGTGGGTCGGGGCCCCTACGAGCAGTACTTC. It is translated as CASSSVGRGPYEQYF.

The chain combines TRBV6-6 with TRBJ2-7, with 8 positions matching TRBD1. This CDR3 has 14 residues. V shed 6 bases and J 3 bases; nucleotides not matched to a gene: 7. CDR1 is MNHNY, CDR2 SVGAGI, per germline (reference sequence). In nucleotides, the CDR3 is TGTGCCAGCAGCAAGGACAGGGATCTCTACGAGCAGTACTTC. Encoded protein: CASSKDRDLYEQYF.

The rearrangement links TRBV7-9 to TRBJ2-4; perhaps TRBD1 as D (5 bases). This CDR3 is built from 15 residues. Between the trimmed V and J ends, which lost 6 bases and 1 base, there was a span of 13 bases. Germline CDR1 is SEHNR and CDR2 is FQNEAQ (reference sequence). This CDR3 reads CASSSLAGAKNIQYF. CDR3 sequence (DNA): TGTGCCAGCAGTTCCCTCGCAGGGGCCAAAAACATTCAGTACTTC.

V and J are TRBV6-5 and TRBJ1-6; 7 bases match TRBD1. Per germline, CDR1 MNHEY and CDR2 SVGAGI. The CDR3 spans 14 residues. With V trimmed by 6 bases and J by 5 bases, 4 bases remained unmatched. The CDR3 region has the DNA TGTGCCAGCAGGCGGACAGGAGATAATTCACCCCTCCACTTT. Encoded protein: CASRRTGDNSPLHF.

The J gene is TRBJ1-2, the V gene TRBV7-2; 7 bases fit TRBD1. The germline gives CDR1 SGHTA, CDR2 FQGNSA. V shed 5 bases and J 8 bases; nucleotides not matched to a gene: 14. There are 15 residues in the CDR3. The CDR3 protein is CASSINQGQGEGYTF. The CDR3, as DNA: TGTGCCAGCAGCATTAACCAGGGGCAGGGGGAGGGCTACACCTTC.

This clone came up once. This CDR3 reads CASSLSLIPQYF. As DNA, the CDR3 is TGTGCCAGCAGTTTATCATTGATACCGCAGTATTTT. The V gene is TRBV27, the J gene TRBJ2-3; D is uncertain. Trimming stripped 0 bases from V and 10 bases from J, with 8 bases between. Germline loops: CDR1 MNHEY, CDR2 SMNVEV (reference sequence). The length of the CDR3 is 12 residues.

V usage is TRBV11-3 and J usage is TRBJ2-1; D unclear. Germline V gives CDR1 SGHNT, CDR2 YENEEA. The CDR3 is made up of 17 amino acids. V was trimmed by 2 bases and J by 0 bases, leaving 14 bases between them. The CDR3 nucleotides read TGTGCCAGCAGCTTACGGTCTCTTCCGAGCTCCTACAATGAGCAGTTCTTC. Translated, it gives CASSLRSLPSSYNEQFF.

The chain joins TRBV7-8 to TRBJ2-1; either TRBD1 or TRBD2 may fit D (5 bases each). With 4 bases removed from V and 8 bases from J, the gap between germline ends came to 6 bases. Germline loops: CDR1 SGHVS, CDR2 FQNEAQ. CDR3 length: 11 residues. The CDR3 spells CASSSGHEQFF. The CDR3 region has the DNA TGTGCCAGCAGCTCGGGGCATGAGCAGTTCTTC.

The table lists this clone with a count of one. The chain is built from TRBV20-1 and TRBJ1-1, with D unresolved. V lost 3 bases, J lost 1 base, and 9 bases lay in between. CDR1 DFQATT and CDR2 SNEGSKA come from the germline V gene (reference sequence). There are 13 residues in the CDR3. The CDR3 spells CSASKGGNTEAFF. CDR3 DNA: TGCAGTGCTAGTAAGGGCGGGAACACTGAAGCTTTCTTT.

The V and J genes are TRBV29-1 and TRBJ1-5; TRBD1 might be the D (5 bases). The V end was cut by 4 bases, the J end by 1 base, with 14 bases between. Germline CDR1 reads SQVTM; CDR2 reads ANQGSEA. This CDR3 spans 15 amino acids. The CDR3 loop reads CSVASMGDSNQPQHF. The CDR3 nucleotides are TGCAGCGTTGCCTCAATGGGGGACAGCAATCAGCCCCAGCATTTT.

The table lists this clone with a count of one. The V and J genes are TRBV19 and TRBJ1-3; D is unclear. CDR3 length equals 15 residues. V was pared by 0 bases and J by 0 bases, with 6 bases between. Germline-derived CDR1 and CDR2 are LNHDA and SQIVND (reference sequence). The CDR3 spells CASSIEGYSGNTIYF. CDR3 in DNA: TGTGCCAGTAGTATAGAGGGATACTCTGGAAACACCATATATTTT.

The V and J genes are TRBV28 and TRBJ2-2, with 9 positions matching TRBD1. The germline gives CDR1 MDHEN, CDR2 SYDVKM. The CDR3 is made up of 15 amino acids. The V and J ends lost 6 bases and 6 bases, in that order; junction bases with no gene match: 8. CDR3 coding DNA: TGTGCCAGCAGCCGGACAGGGGCGAGATCCGGGGAGCTGTTTTTT. Its translation is CASSRTGARSGELFF.

The chain combines TRBV12-3 or TRBV12-4 with TRBJ1-1; D gene unclear. This CDR3 has 12 amino acids. V gave up 7 bases and J gave up 7 bases, with 13 bases separating them. DNA for the CDR3: TGTGCCAGCACCCTAGGCGCCTATGAAGCTTTCTTT. Translating it yields CASTLGAYEAFF.

The rearrangement links TRBV2 to TRBJ1-1, with D perhaps matching TRBD1 (6 bases). V dropped 6 bases and J dropped 5 bases, with 25 bases sitting between them. CDR1 and CDR2 (germline): SNHLY, FYNNEI. CDR3 length equals 17 residues. CDR3 protein: CASSEQGPTLRGTEAFF. The CDR3 bases are TGTGCCAGCAGCGAACAGGGCCCGACCCTGCGAGGGACTGAAGCTTTCTTT.

This clone occurred a few times. V and J are TRBV28 and TRBJ1-2, with D unresolved. V was trimmed by 4 bases and J by 2 bases, leaving 17 bases between them. Germline CDR1 reads MDHEN; CDR2 reads SYDVKM. CDR3 size: 16 residues. The CDR3 DNA sequence: TGTGCCAGCAGTTCCACGTCTTGGGGTAGGAACTATGGCTACACCTTC. This encodes CASSSTSWGRNYGYTF.

CDR3 coding DNA: TGTGCCACCAGCAGGCCGGGCCAGGGGGCGGATGGCTACACCTTC. Amino acid sequence: CATSRPGQGADGYTF. The genes are TRBV15 and TRBJ1-2, with 8 bases identical to TRBD1. Germline V gene sequence: CDR1 LNHNV, CDR2 YYDKDF (reference sequence). CDR3 length equals 15 residues. With 3 bases clipped from V and 6 bases from J, the junction kept 9 bases outside the gene matches. Full variable domain (rest looked up from reference TRBV15 and TRBJ1-2): DAMVIQNPRYQVTQFGKPVTLSCSQTLNHNVMYWYQQKSSQAPKLLFHYYDKDFNNEADTPDNFQSRRPNTSFCFLDIRSPGLGDTAMYLCATSRPGQGADGYTFGSGTRLTVV.

The V call is TRBV28, the J call TRBJ2-1, with D unclear. Germline V gene data show CDR1 as MDHEN and CDR2 as SYDVKM. V dropped 5 bases and J dropped 5 bases, with 1 base sitting between them. The CDR3 covers 10 residues. The CDR3 nucleotides read TGTGCCAGCAGTCACAATGAGCAGTTCTTC. It translates to CASSHNEQFF.

The rearrangement joins TRBV28 to TRBJ2-5; 11 bases line up with TRBD2. The CDR3 extends over 16 amino acids. V lost 6 bases to trimming and J lost 5 bases; unmatched junction nucleotides: 11. Germline assignment: CDR1 MDHEN and CDR2 SYDVKM. CDR3 DNA sequence: TGTGCCAGCAGCTCTCCCCTAGCGGGAGGACACGAGACCCAGTACTTC. This gives the protein CASSSPLAGGHETQYF. Combining the CDR3 with reference TRBV28 and TRBJ2-5 gives the whole variable domain DVKVTQSSRYLVKRTGEKVFLECVQDMDHENMFWYRQDPGLGLRLIYFSYDVKMKEKGDIPEGYSVSREKKERFSLILESASTNQTSMYLCASSSPLAGGHETQYFGPGTRLLVL.

This clone showed up just once. Distinct nucleotide sequences in the sample also encode this CDR3. V and J are TRBV5-1 and TRBJ1-2; perhaps TRBD1 as D (5 bases). This CDR3 is built from 13 residues. V lost 0 bases to trimming and J lost 3 bases, with 6 bases between them. The V gene's germline CDR1 is SGHRS and CDR2 YFSETQ. CDR3 nucleotide sequence: TGCGCCAGCAGCTTGGAAGGGGACTATGGCTACACCTTC. Translated: CASSLEGDYGYTF.

The chain joins TRBV27 to TRBJ2-7; 9 bases are a match to TRBD2. CDR1 is MNHEY, CDR2 SMNVEV, per germline (reference sequence). V was pared by 3 bases and J by 3 bases, with 0 bases of the junction left unmatched. This CDR3 has 13 amino acids. The CDR3 is CASSLTSGYEQYF. In DNA form, the CDR3 reads TGTGCCAGCAGTTTGACTAGCGGCTACGAGCAGTACTTC.